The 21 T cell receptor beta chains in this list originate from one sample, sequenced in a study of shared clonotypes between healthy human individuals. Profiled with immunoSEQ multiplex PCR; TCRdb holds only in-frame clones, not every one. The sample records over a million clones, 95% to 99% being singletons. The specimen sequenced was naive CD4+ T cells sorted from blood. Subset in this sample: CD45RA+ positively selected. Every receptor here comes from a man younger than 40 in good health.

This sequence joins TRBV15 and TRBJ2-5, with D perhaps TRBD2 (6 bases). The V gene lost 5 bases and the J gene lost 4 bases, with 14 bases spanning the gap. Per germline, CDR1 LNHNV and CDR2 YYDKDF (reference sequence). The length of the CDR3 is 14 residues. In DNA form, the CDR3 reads TGTGCCACCAGCGCCGCGGGACGTCGAGAGACCCAGTACTTC. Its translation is CATSAAGRRETQYF. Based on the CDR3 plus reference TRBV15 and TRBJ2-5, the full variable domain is DAMVIQNPRYQVTQFGKPVTLSCSQTLNHNVMYWYQQKSSQAPKLLFHYYDKDFNNEADTPDNFQSRRPNTSFCFLDIRSPGLGDTAMYLCATSAAGRRETQYFGPGTRLLVL.

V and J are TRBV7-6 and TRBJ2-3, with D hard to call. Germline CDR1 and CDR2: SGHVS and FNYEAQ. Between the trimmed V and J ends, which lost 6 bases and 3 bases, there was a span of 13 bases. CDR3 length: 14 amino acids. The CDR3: CASRFGPLTDTQYF. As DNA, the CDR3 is TGTGCCAGCAGATTTGGACCCCTTACAGATACGCAGTATTTT.

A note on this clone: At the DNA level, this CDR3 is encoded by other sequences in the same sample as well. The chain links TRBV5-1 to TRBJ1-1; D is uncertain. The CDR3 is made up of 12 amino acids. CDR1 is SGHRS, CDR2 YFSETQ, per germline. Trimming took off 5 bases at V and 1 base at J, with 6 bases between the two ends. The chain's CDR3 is CASSQENTEAFF. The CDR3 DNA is TGCGCCAGCAGTCAGGAGAACACTGAAGCTTTCTTT.

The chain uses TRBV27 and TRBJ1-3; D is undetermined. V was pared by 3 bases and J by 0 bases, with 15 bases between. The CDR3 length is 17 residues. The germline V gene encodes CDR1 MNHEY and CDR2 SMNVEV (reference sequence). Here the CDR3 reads CASSFLPLGLSGNTIYF. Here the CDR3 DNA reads TGTGCCAGCAGTTTCCTCCCGCTGGGCCTCTCTGGAAACACCATATATTTT.

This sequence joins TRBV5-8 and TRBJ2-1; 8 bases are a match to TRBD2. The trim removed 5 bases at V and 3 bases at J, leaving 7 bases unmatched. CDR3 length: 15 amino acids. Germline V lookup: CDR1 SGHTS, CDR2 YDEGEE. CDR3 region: CASRSRGGIYNEQFF. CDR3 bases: TGTGCCAGCAGATCCCGGGGGGGGATCTACAATGAGCAGTTCTTC. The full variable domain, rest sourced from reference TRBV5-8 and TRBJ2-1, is EAGVTQSPTHLIKTRGQQATLRCSPISGHTSVYWYQQALGLGLQFLLWYDEGEERNRGNFPPRFSGRQFPNYSSELNVNALELEDSALYLCASRSRGGIYNEQFFGPGTRLTVL.

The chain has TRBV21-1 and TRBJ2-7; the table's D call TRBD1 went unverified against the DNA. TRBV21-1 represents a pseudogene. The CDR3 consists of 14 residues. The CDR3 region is CASSPTGGLYEQYF. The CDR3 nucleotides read TGTGCCAGCAGCCCGACAGGGGGCCTCTACGAGCAGTACTTC.

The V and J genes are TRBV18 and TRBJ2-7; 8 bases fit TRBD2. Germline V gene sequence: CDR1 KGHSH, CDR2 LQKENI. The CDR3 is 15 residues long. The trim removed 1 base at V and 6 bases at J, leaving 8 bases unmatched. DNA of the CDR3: TGTGCCAGCTCACCACAAAACGGGAGGGACGCCGAGCAGTACTTC. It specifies CASSPQNGRDAEQYF.

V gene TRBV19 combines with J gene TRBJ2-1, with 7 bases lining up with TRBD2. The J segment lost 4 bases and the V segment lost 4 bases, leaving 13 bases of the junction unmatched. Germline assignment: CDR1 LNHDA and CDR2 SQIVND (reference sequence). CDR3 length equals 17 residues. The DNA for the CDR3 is TGTGCCAGTAGTACAATAGGAGGGGCTAGCGGATACAATGAGCAGTTCTTC. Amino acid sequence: CASSTIGGASGYNEQFF.

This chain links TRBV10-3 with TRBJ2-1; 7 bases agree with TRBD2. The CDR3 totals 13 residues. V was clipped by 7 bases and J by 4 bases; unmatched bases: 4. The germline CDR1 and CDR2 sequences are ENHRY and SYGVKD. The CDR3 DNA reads TGTGCCATCATGGAGCGGGATTACAATGAGCAGTTCTTC. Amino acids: CAIMERDYNEQFF.

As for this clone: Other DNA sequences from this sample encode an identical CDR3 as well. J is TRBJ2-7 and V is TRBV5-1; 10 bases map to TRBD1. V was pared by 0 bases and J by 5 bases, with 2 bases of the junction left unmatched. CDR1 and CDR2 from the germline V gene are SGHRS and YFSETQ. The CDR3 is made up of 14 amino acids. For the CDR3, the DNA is TGCGCCAGCAGCTTGGGACAGGGGGCAAACGAGCAGTACTTC. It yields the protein CASSLGQGANEQYF.

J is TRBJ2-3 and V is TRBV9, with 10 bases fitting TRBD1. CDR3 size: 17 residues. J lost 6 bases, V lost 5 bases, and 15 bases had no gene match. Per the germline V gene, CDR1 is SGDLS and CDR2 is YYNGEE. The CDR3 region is CASSPRTGGINRDTQYF. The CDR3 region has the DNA TGTGCCAGCAGTCCTAGGACAGGGGGGATAAATCGTGATACGCAGTATTTT.

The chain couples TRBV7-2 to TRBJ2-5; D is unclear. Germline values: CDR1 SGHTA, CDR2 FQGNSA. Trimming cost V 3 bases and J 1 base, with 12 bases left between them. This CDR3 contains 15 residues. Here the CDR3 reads CASSFRRVGQETQYF. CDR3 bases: TGTGCCAGCAGCTTTCGTAGGGTAGGCCAAGAGACCCAGTACTTC.

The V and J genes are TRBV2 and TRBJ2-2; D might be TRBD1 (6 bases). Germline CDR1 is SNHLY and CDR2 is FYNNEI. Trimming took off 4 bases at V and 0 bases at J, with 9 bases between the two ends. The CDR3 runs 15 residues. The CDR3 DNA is TGTGCCAGCAGTGGCTGGACAGCGAACACCGGGGAGCTGTTTTTT. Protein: CASSGWTANTGELFF.

The CDR3 sequence is CASSVTGTSDGYTF. The CDR3 bases are TGTGCCAGCAGCGTGACAGGGACCTCCGATGGCTACACCTTC. The chain combines TRBV9 with TRBJ1-2; 7 bases agree with TRBD1. This CDR3 is 14 amino acids long. Germline trimming cut 2 bases from V and 6 bases from J; bases unmatched to any gene: 7. CDR1 is SGDLS, CDR2 YYNGEE, per germline.

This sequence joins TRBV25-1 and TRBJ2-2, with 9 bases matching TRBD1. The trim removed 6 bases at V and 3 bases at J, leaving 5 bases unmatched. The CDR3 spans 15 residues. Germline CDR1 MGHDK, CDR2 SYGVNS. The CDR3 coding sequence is TGTGCCAGCAGGGGGACAGGGTACTACACCGGGGAGCTGTTTTTT. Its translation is CASRGTGYYTGELFF.

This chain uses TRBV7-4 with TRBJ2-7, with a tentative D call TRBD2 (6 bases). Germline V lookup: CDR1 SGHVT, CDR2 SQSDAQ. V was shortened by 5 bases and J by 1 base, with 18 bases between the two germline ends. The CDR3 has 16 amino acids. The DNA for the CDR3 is TGTGCCAGCAGCCGGCGGTGGGGGGATCAATCCTACGAGCAGTACTTC. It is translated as CASSRRWGDQSYEQYF.

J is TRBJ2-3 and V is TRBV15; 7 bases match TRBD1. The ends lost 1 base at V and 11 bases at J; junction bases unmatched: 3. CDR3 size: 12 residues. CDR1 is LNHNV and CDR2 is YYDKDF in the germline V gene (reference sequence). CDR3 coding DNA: TGTGCCACCAGCAGAGTCCGGGACAGGCAGTATTTT. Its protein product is CATSRVRDRQYF.

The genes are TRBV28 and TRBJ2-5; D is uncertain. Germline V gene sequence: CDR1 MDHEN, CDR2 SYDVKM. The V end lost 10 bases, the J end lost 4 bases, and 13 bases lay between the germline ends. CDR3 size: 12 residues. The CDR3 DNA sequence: TGTGCCACCGACCGAAAGGGAGAGACCCAGTACTTC. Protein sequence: CATDRKGETQYF.

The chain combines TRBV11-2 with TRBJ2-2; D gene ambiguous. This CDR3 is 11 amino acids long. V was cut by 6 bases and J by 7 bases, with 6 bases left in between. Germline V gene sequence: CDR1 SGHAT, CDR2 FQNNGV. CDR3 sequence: CASRGIGELFF. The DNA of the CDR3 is TGTGCCAGCAGGGGAATCGGGGAGCTGTTTTTT.

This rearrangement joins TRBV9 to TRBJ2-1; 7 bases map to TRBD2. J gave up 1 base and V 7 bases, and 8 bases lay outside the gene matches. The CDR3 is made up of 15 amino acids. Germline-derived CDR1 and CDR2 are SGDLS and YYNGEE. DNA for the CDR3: TGTGCCAGCGGGGGAGGGAGTAAATCCTACAATGAGCAGTTCTTC. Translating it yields CASGGGSKSYNEQFF.

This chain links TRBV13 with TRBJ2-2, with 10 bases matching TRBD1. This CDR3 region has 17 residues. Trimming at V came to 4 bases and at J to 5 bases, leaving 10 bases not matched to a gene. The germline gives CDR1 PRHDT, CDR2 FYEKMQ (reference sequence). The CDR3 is CASSSTRDRGGTGELFF. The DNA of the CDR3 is TGTGCCAGCAGCTCTACCCGGGACAGGGGAGGGACCGGGGAGCTGTTTTTT.